The TCR beta chain under discussion was sequenced for a study of beta chain features in type 1 diabetes. Turning to the study itself: Comparable age, gender and cell yields were observed in patients relative to healthy donors.

This clone has only a few counts. Its target is unknown. Whole-study findings and limits: The study found moderately but significantly shorter TCRB CDR3s in all four CD4+ subsets of Type 1 diabetes patients. The question of HLA type influencing TCRB rearrangement was one that remained unresolved here.

Germline V gene sequence: CDR1 LNHDA, CDR2 SQIVND (reference sequence). The V end lost 7 bases, the J end lost 7 bases, and 23 bases lay between the germline ends. The CDR3 runs to 16 residues. What was sequenced were expressed TCRB transcripts, since all of the isolated RNA had been reverse transcribed. Profiling relied on immunoSEQ multiplex PCR, and the TCRdb table lists in-frame clones only, not all of them. The sample shows around 180,000 clones, under 9.5% of them seen only once. The receptor comes from a man between 18 and 35 years old with type 1 diabetes. Sequenced input: central memory CD4+ T cells from blood. The chain joins TRBV19 to TRBJ2-1, with a weak D call TRBD1 (6 bases). The CDR3 here is CASKADRTRSWNEQFF. The CDR3 DNA is TGTGCCAGTAAAGCAGACAGGACACGTTCGTGGAATGAGCAGTTCTTC.